This T cell receptor (beta chain) comes out of a study of CD4 T cells in relation to SARS-CoV-2 and coronaviruses. Study at large: ViraFEST: approximately 10-day antigen culture of PBMCs, then TCR beta CDR3 sequencing. Convalescent patients had median age about 40 years, range about 20 to 75. Two subjects were Hispanic; patients were 7 or 8 males and a handful of females.

Clones were sequenced by immunoSEQ multiplex PCR, and TCRdb holds only the in-frame ones, with some missing. The sample yields some 44,000 clones, around 80% seen once. Study-wide results and caveats: SARS-CoV-2-driven expansion was significantly weaker in crossreactive than monoreactive clones.

CDR3 length: 16 residues. The germline gives CDR1 ENHRY, CDR2 SYGVKD. V dropped 4 bases and J dropped 0 bases, with 15 bases sitting between them. Of note for this clone: Its specificity is not known.

The receptor's source is an adult with COVID-19. V gene TRBV10-3 combines with J gene TRBJ1-1; no reliable D call. Sequencing used naive CD4+ T cells from PBMCs, cultured in vitro. Noted subset: naive CD4+ T cells isolated by negative enrichment. The CDR3 region is CAISGYAGLLNTEAFF. The CDR3 nucleotides are TGTGCCATCAGTGGATATGCCGGACTGTTGAACACTGAAGCTTTCTTT.